This entry describes one T cell receptor beta chain. Its antigen is undetermined. The data originate from a study of cytomegalovirus exposure and HLA in healthy donors. The PCR had 60 Vbeta and 13 Jbeta primers. Assay: immunoSEQ multiplex PCR; the TCRdb copy retains only in-frame clones and omits some. Of over 150,000 clones detected, more than 75% appear once; the ten largest clones hold less than 0.3%. Broader study findings: Reportedly, HLA-A and HLA-B alleles of most subjects were accurately predicted from TCR beta.

Sequencing used PBMCs. This receptor was identified in a girl in the first two years of life in good health and CMV-seronegative.

CDR3 nucleotides: TGTGCCAGCAGACCGACAGGGGTGAACACTGAAGCTTTCTTT. Translation gives CASRPTGVNTEAFF. This chain connects TRBV6-5 to TRBJ1-1; TRBD1 matches 8 bases. V lost 6 bases, J lost 0 bases, and 3 bases stayed unmatched. CDR1 is MNHEY and CDR2 is SVGAGI in the germline V gene. This CDR3 spans 14 amino acids.